The 5 T cell receptor beta chains presented below share a single source sample, sequenced in a study of control samples from healthy donors and cancer patients. Using immunoSEQ multiplex PCR, the repertoire was profiled, and TCRdb retains in-frame clones only, with some absent. The data contain around 48,000 clones, more than 85% of them singletons. Sequencing input: PBMCs. These receptor sequences come from a woman in her 50s with head and neck cancer.

A single count supports this clone. The CDR3 nucleotides are TGCGCCAGCAGCTTAAGACTAGCGGGGGTGGAGACCCAGTACTTC. Encoded protein: CASSLRLAGVETQYF. The chain uses TRBV5-1 and TRBJ2-5, with 12 nucleotides matching TRBD2. V lost 2 bases and J lost 5; bases outside the gene matches: 4. Germline loops: CDR1 SGHRS, CDR2 YFSETQ. This CDR3 has 15 amino acids.

The V gene is TRBV5-1, the J gene TRBJ2-2, with TRBD1 matching over 7 bases. V dropped 6 bases and J dropped 7; count of bases not matched to a gene: 9. The CDR3 contains 14 residues. Germline CDR1 and CDR2: SGHRS and YFSETQ. This CDR3 is CASTALTGVGELFF. The CDR3, as DNA: TGCGCCAGCACCGCATTAACAGGGGTCGGGGAGCTGTTTTTT.

The rearrangement uses TRBV27 and TRBJ1-4; D is uncertain. Germline assignment: CDR1 MNHEY and CDR2 SMNVEV (reference sequence). The CDR3 is 14 amino acids. V was pared by 2 bases and J by 4 bases, with 8 bases between. The DNA for the CDR3 is TGTGCCAGCAGTTTAGCAGGTTATAATGAAAAACTGTTTTTT. Its translation: CASSLAGYNEKLFF.

This clone has only one observation. This chain uses TRBV6-6 with TRBJ2-1; 9 bases are shared with TRBD2. J gave up 9 bases and V 7 bases, and 16 bases lay outside the gene matches. This CDR3 is 16 amino acids long. Germline loops: CDR1 MNHNY, CDR2 SVGAGI (reference sequence). The CDR3, as DNA: TGTGCCAGCAACAAGGGGGGGCTAGCGGGATCCAGTGAGCAGTTCTTC. It encodes CASNKGGLAGSSEQFF.

Here the CDR3 DNA reads TGTGCCAGCAGGCGGGAGGTCAATTTTAATGAGCAGTTCTTC. Translating gives CASRREVNFNEQFF. The rearrangement uses TRBV27 and TRBJ2-1; 8 nucleotides align to TRBD2. Trimming removed 6 bases from V and 7 bases from J; junction bases left unmatched: 8. CDR3 length equals 14 residues. Germline CDR1 is MNHEY and CDR2 is SMNVEV (reference sequence).